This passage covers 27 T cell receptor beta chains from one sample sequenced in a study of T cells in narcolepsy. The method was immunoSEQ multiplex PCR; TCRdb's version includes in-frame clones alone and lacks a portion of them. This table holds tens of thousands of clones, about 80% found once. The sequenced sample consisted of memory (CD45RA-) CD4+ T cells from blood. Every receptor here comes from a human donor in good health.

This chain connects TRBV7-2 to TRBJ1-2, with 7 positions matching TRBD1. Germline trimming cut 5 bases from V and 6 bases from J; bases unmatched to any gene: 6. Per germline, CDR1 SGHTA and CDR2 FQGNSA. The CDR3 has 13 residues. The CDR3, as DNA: TGTGCCAGCAGCCTGGACAGGTCTAATGGCTACACCTTC. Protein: CASSLDRSNGYTF. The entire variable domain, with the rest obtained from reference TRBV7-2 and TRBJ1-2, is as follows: GAGVSQSPSNKVTEKGKDVELRCDPISGHTALYWYRQSLGQGLEFLIYFQGNSAPDKSGLPSDRFSAERTGGSVSTLTIQRTQQEDSAVYLCASSLDRSNGYTFGSGTRLTVV.

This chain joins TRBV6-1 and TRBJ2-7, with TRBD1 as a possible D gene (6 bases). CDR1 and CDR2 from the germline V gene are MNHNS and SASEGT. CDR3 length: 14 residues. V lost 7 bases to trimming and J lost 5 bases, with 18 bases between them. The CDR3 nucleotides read TGTGCCAGCACCCACGGGACATCGCCCGACGAGCAGTACTTC. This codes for CASTHGTSPDEQYF.

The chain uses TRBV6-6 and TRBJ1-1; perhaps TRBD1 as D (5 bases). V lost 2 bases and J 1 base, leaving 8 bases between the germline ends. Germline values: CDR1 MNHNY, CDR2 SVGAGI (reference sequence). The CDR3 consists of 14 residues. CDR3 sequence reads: CASSYRGQNTEAFF. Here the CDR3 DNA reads TGTGCCAGCAGTTACAGGGGCCAGAACACTGAAGCTTTCTTT.

CDR3 loop: CASSVFDGGTDTQYF. CDR3 bases: TGTGCCAGCAGCGTCTTTGACGGGGGCACAGATACGCAGTATTTT. V is TRBV9 and J is TRBJ2-3, with a possible D match to TRBD2 (5 bases). V lost 2 bases to trimming and J lost 1 base, with 11 bases between them. The V gene's germline CDR1 is SGDLS and CDR2 YYNGEE. The CDR3 runs to 15 residues. The full variable domain, with the rest looked up from reference TRBV9 and TRBJ2-3, is DSGVTQTPKHLITATGQRVTLRCSPRSGDLSVYWYQQSLDQGLQFLIQYYNGEERAKGNILERFSAQQFPDLHSELNLSSLELGDSALYFCASSVFDGGTDTQYFGPGTRLTVL.

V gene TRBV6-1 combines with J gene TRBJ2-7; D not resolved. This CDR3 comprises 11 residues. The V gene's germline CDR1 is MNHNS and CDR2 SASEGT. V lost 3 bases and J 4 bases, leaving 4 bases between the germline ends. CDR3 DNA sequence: TGTGCCAGCAGTGAGGGGTACGAGCAGTACTTC. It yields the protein CASSEGYEQYF.

The CDR3 region is CASSLDQSSYNSPLHF. The CDR3 region has the DNA TGCGCCAGCAGCTTGGACCAAAGCTCCTATAATTCACCCCTCCACTTT. The chain recombines TRBV5-1 with TRBJ1-6, with D unresolved. Per the germline V gene, CDR1 is SGHRS and CDR2 is YFSETQ. The CDR3 runs to 16 residues. V was pared by 0 bases and J by 0 bases, with 7 bases between.

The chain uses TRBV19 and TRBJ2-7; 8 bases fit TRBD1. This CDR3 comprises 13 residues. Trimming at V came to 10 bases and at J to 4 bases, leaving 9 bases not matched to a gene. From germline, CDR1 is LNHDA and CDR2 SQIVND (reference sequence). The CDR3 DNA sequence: TGTGCCATCCGACAGGGGTTGAGGTACGAGCAGTACTTC. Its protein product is CAIRQGLRYEQYF.

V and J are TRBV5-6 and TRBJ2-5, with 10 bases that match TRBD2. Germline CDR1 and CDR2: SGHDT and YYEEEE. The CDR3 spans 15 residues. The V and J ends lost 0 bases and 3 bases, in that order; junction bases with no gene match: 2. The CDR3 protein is CASSLEGLAEETQYF. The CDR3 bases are TGTGCCAGCAGCTTGGAAGGACTAGCGGAAGAGACCCAGTACTTC.

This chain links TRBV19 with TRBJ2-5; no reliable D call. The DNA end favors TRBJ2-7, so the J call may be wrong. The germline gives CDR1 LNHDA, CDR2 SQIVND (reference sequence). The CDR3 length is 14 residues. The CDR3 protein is CASSINTEPYEQYF. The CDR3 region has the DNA TGTGCCAGTAGTATCAACACGGAACCCTACGAGCAGTACTTC.

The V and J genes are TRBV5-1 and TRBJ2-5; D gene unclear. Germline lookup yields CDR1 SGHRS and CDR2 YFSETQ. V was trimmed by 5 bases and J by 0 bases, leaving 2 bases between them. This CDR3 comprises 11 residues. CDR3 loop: CASRNQETQYF. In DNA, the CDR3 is TGCGCCAGCAGGAACCAAGAGACCCAGTACTTC.

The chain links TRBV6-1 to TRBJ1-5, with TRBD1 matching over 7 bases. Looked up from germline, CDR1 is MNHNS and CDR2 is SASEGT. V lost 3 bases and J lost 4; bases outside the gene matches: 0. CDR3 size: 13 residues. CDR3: CASSETGNQPQHF. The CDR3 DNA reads TGTGCCAGCAGTGAGACAGGGAATCAGCCCCAGCATTTT.

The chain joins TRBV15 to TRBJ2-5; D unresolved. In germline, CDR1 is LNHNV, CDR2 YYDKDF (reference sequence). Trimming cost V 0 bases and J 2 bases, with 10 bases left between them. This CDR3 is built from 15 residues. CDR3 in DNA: TGTGCCACCAGCAGAGATCCTGGCCAGCAAGAGACCCAGTACTTC. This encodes CATSRDPGQQETQYF.

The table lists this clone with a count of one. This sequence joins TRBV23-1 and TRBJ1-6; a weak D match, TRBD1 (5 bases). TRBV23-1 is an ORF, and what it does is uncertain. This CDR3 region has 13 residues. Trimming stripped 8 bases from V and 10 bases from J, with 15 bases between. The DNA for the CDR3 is TGCGCCAGCCCTGGGACTTTTGTGTCACCCCTCCACTTT. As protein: CASPGTFVSPLHF.

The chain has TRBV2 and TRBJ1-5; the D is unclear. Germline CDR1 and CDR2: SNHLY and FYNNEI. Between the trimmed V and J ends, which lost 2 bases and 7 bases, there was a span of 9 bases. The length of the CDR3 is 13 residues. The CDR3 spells CASSESRVQPQHF. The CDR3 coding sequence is TGTGCCAGCAGTGAAAGTAGGGTGCAGCCCCAGCATTTT.

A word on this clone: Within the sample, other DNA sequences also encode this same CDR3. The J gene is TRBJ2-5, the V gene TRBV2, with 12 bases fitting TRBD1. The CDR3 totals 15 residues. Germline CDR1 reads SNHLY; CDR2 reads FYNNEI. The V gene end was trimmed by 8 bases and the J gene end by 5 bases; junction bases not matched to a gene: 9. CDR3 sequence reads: CASPGDRGRRETQYF. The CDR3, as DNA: TGTGCCAGCCCAGGGGACAGGGGGCGGCGGGAGACCCAGTACTTC.

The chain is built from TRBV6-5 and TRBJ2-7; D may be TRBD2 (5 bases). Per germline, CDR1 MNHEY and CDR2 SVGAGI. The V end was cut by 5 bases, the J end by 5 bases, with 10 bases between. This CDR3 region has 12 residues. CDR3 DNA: TGTGCCAGCAGTGAGACTATACACGAGCAGTACTTC. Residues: CASSETIHEQYF.

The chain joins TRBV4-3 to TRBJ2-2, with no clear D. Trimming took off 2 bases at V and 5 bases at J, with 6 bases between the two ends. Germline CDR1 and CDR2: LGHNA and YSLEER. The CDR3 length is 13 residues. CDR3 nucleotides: TGCGCCAGCAGCCAACCCCCTACCGGGGAGCTGTTTTTT. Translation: CASSQPPTGELFF.

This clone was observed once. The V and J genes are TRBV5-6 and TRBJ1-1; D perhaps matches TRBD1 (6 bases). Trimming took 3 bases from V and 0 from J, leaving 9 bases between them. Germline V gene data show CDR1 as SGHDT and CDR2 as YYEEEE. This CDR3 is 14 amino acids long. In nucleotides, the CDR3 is TGTGCCAGCAGCTCTGGGACACTGAACACTGAAGCTTTCTTT. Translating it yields CASSSGTLNTEAFF.

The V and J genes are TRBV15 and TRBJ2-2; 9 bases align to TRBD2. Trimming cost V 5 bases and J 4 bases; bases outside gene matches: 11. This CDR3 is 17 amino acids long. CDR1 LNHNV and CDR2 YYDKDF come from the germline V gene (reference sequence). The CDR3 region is CATSQSWRGGSTGELFF. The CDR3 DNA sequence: TGTGCCACCAGCCAGTCGTGGCGGGGGGGCTCCACCGGGGAGCTGTTTTTT.

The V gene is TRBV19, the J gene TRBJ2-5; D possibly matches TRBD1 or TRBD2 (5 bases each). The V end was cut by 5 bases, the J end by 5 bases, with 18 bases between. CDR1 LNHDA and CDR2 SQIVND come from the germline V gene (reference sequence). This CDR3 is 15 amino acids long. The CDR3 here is CASSPGTGSGETQYF. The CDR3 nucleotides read TGTGCCAGTAGTCCCGGGACCGGGTCTGGGGAGACCCAGTACTTC.

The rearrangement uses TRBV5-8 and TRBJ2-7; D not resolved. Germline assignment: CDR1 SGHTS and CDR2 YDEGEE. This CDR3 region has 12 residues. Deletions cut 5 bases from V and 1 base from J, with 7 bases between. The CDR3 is CASSTYSYEQYF. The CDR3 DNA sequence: TGTGCCAGCAGTACATATTCCTACGAGCAGTACTTC.

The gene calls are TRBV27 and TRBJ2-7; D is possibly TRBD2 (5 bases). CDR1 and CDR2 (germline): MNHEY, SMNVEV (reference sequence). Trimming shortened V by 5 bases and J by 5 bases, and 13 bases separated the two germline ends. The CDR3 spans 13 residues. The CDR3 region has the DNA TGTGCCAGCAGTGACTACACTAGAGACGAGCAGTACTTC. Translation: CASSDYTRDEQYF.

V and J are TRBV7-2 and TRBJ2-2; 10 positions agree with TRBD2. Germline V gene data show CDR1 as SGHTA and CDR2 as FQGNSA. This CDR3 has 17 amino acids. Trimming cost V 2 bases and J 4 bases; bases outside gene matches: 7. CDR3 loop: CASSLPSGGRVTGELFF. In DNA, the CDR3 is TGTGCCAGCAGCTTACCTAGCGGGGGTAGAGTCACCGGGGAGCTGTTTTTT.

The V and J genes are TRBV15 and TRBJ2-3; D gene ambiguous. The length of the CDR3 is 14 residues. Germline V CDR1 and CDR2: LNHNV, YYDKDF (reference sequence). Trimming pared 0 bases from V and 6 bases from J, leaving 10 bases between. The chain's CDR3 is CATSRDLAADTQYF. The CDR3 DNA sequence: TGTGCCACCAGCAGAGATTTGGCCGCGGATACGCAGTATTTT.

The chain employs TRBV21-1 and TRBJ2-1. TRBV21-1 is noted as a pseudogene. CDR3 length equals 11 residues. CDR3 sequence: CASSRVGEQFF. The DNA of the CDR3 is TGTGCCAGCAGCAGGGTGGGTGAGCAGTTCTTC.

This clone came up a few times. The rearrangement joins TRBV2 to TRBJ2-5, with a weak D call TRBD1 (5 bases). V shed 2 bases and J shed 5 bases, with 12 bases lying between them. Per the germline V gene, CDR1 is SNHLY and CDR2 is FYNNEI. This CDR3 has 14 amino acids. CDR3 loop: CASSERGQGETQYF. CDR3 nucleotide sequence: TGTGCCAGCAGTGAACGCGGACAAGGGGAGACCCAGTACTTC. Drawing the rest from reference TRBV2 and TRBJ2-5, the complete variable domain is EPEVTQTPSHQVTQMGQEVILRCVPISNHLYFYWYRQILGQKVEFLVSFYNNEISEKSEIFDDQFSVERPDGSNFTLKIRSTKLEDSAMYFCASSERGQGETQYFGPGTRLLVL.

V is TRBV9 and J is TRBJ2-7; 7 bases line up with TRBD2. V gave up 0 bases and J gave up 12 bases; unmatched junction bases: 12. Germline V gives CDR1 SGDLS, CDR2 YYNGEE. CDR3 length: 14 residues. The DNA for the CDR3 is TGTGCCAGCAGCGTAGGGTCTAGCGGAAATTTATTGTACTTC. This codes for CASSVGSSGNLLYF. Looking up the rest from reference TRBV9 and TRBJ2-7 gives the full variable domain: DSGVTQTPKHLITATGQRVTLRCSPRSGDLSVYWYQQSLDQGLQFLIQYYNGEERAKGNILERFSAQQFPDLHSELNLSSLELGDSALYFCASSVGSSGNLLYFGPGTRLTVT.